Listed below are T cell receptor beta chains from one sample, sequenced in a study of blood T cells in healthy people across ages. A single record per CDR3 protein comes from TCRdb applying MiXCR to the 5' RACE reads. This sample has approximately 780,000 distinct CDR3 sequences, with approximately 24% found just once. These data were likewise used in another study, on T cells of mothers and their children.

Sequenced input: blood. The receptors shown here come from a boy younger than 18 in good health. Each CDR3 is given with its conserved first and last residue. D genes are given only for firm matches. A row's size may be missing; if present it is once, few, many or a size class.

v_call,clone_size,j_call,cdr3_length,d_call,cdr3_aa,cdr3_nt
TRBV15,-,TRBJ2-7,13,-,CATSKTGSVGQYF,TGTGCCACCAGCAAGACGGGTTCGGTTGGGCAGTACTTC
TRBV6-5,-,TRBJ1-1,15,-,CASSYSIEHNTEAFF,TGTGCCAGCAGTTACTCAATCGAGCACAACACTGAAGCTTTCTTT
TRBV20-1,few,TRBJ2-3,18,TRBD2,CSARFHTPTSVISDTQYF,TGCAGTGCTAGATTTCACACTCCGACTAGCGTCATATCAGATACGCAGTATTTT
TRBV4-3,-,TRBJ2-3,16,-,CASSQALSPTTDTQYF,TGCGCCAGCAGCCAAGCGCTCTCCCCGACCACAGATACGCAGTATTTT
TRBV5-5,-,TRBJ2-1,13,-,CASTRGGEFEQFF,TGTGCCAGCACCCGAGGTGGGGAATTCGAGCAGTTCTTC
TRBV9,few,TRBJ2-6,16,-,CASSLPTGVGANVLTF,TGTGCCAGCAGCCTACCGACGGGAGTCGGGGCCAACGTCCTGACTTTC
TRBV6-1,-,TRBJ2-2,15,-,CASRAGQSNTGELFF,TGTGCCAGCAGGGCGGGACAGTCGAACACCGGGGAGCTGTTTTTT
TRBV4-2,-,TRBJ2-3,18,TRBD1,CASSQDGPAGQGGDTQYF,TGTGCCAGCAGCCAAGATGGCCCAGCGGGACAGGGGGGCGATACGCAGTATTTT
TRBV29-1,-,TRBJ2-7,16,-,CSVEDPRSASSYEQYF,TGCAGCGTTGAAGATCCGCGTTCAGCAAGCTCCTACGAGCAGTACTTC
TRBV20-1,-,TRBJ2-1,15,-,CSALREKETSNEQFF,TGCAGTGCCCTCCGGGAGAAAGAGACGTCCAATGAGCAGTTCTTC
TRBV19,-,TRBJ2-3,12,-,CASSMLEDTQYF,TGTGCCAGTAGTATGCTTGAAGATACGCAGTATTTT
TRBV5-1,few,TRBJ2-5,14,TRBD1,CASSVGQPQETQYF,TGCGCCAGCAGCGTGGGACAGCCTCAAGAGACCCAGTACTTC
TRBV7-9,-,TRBJ2-5,15,-,CASRTSSPGRETQYF,TGTGCCAGCCGCACGTCCTCGCCTGGGCGGGAGACCCAGTACTTC
TRBV20-1,few,TRBJ1-2,12,TRBD1,CSALRQGDGYTF,TGCAGTGCCCTACGACAGGGCGACGGCTACACCTTC
TRBV12-3/TRBV12-4,-,TRBJ2-7,12,-,CASSLTHHEKYF,TGTGCCAGCAGTTTAACTCACCACGAGAAGTACTTC
TRBV7-9,few,TRBJ2-6,13,-,CASIRLGANVLTF,TGTGCCAGCATCCGGTTGGGGGCCAACGTCCTGACTTTC